Shown below are 4 T cell receptor beta chains from a single sample sequenced in a study of cytomegalovirus exposure and HLA in healthy donors. Use of 60 Vbeta and 13 Jbeta primers characterized the PCR. Generated by immunoSEQ multiplex PCR, the TCRdb table keeps only in-frame clones and is missing some. The sample lists some 130,000 clones; just under 80% were seen once. Sequencing used PBMCs. The source of these receptors is a young man in good health.

The genes are TRBV6-6 and TRBJ1-4; D perhaps matches TRBD1 (5 bases). This CDR3 is built from 15 residues. Trimming stripped 5 bases from V and 8 bases from J, with 18 bases between. Germline loops: CDR1 MNHNY, CDR2 SVGAGI (reference sequence). The chain's CDR3 is CASSVPSGAGEKLFF. The DNA of the CDR3 is TGTGCCAGCAGTGTTCCAAGTGGGGCGGGGGAAAAACTGTTTTTT.

The chain employs TRBV9 and TRBJ2-1; 9 bases map to TRBD1. The ends lost 3 bases at V and 2 bases at J; junction bases unmatched: 6. The CDR3 is 16 residues long. The germline V gene encodes CDR1 SGDLS and CDR2 YYNGEE. In DNA, the CDR3 is TGTGCCAGCAGCGCCCCGGGACAGGGAACCTACAATGAGCAGTTCTTC. Encoded protein: CASSAPGQGTYNEQFF.

Turning to this clone: At one boundary the junction diverges from the germline segment, which might be a read error. This chain connects TRBV7-9 to TRBJ1-5; D unresolved. Germline CDR1 is SEHNR and CDR2 is FQNEAQ (reference sequence). The CDR3 totals 13 residues. The CDR3 nucleotides read TGTTCCAGCCGGGGTAGGGAAGATCAGCCCCAGCATTTT. Translating gives CSSRGREDQPQHF.

This chain links TRBV5-1 with TRBJ2-1, with 13 bases identical to TRBD2. The CDR3 runs to 14 residues. In germline, CDR1 is SGHRS, CDR2 YFSETQ. V shed 4 bases and J 10 bases; nucleotides not matched to a gene: 5. CDR3 DNA: TGCGCCAGCAGCGCCGGGACTAGCGGGGCCGAGCAGTTCTTC. Amino acid sequence: CASSAGTSGAEQFF. Drawing the rest from reference TRBV5-1 and TRBJ2-1, the complete variable domain is KAGVTQTPRYLIKTRGQQVTLSCSPISGHRSVSWYQQTPGQGLQFLFEYFSETQRNKGNFPGRFSGRQFSNSRSEMNVSTLELGDSALYLCASSAGTSGAEQFFGPGTRLTVL.